The entry below gives a single TCR beta chain sequence along with its context. This sample is drawn from a study of blood T cell repertoires in COVID-19. Produced via immunoSEQ multiplex PCR; TCRdb's table is partial and in-frame only. The data hold approximately 180,000 clones, with 82% observed a single time. The TCR sequence derives from a woman aged 60-70 years with acute COVID-19. Sequencing input: PBMCs or T cells enriched from blood (not recorded which).

In DNA, the CDR3 is TGTGCCATCAGTTCCTACAGCTATGGCTACACCTTC. Encoded protein: CAISSYSYGYTF. The rearrangement joins TRBV10-3 to TRBJ1-2; D call uncertain. Between the trimmed V and J ends, which lost 5 bases and 4 bases, there was a span of 8 bases. Per germline, CDR1 ENHRY and CDR2 SYGVKD. This CDR3 spans 12 amino acids.